The TCR beta chain under discussion was sequenced for a study of molecular identifiers for immune sequencing clone quantification. Previously described methods and listed TCR primers were used for bulk TCR libraries. TCRdb processed the PCR reads anew with MiXCR; each CDR3 protein has one entry. The data hold 12,000 or so distinct CDR3 sequences, with 18% observed a single time. This clonotype appeared many times. What it binds is unknown. Trimming took off 6 bases at V and 0 bases at J, with 6 bases between the two ends. The germline V gene has CDR1 MNHEY and CDR2 SVGAGI. The CDR3 has 13 residues. Study-wide points: Because of identical TCR molecules sharing a barcode, sizes of highly expanded clones could be underestimated.

V usage is TRBV6-5 and J usage is TRBJ1-5; D gene ambiguous. The receptor comes from a human donor in good health. Some libraries in this study had Jurkat cell RNA spiked in. The sequenced sample consisted of naive CD8+ T cells from blood, with Jurkat cell RNA spiked in. Specified subset: FACS-sorted CD8+CD4-CCR7+CD45RA+ naive T cells. The DNA of the CDR3 is TGTGCCAGCAGGCTACATAGCAATCAGCCCCAGCATTTT. It codes for CASRLHSNQPQHF.